The 17 T cell receptor beta chains below were found in one sample sequenced in a study of blood T cell repertoires in COVID-19. TCRdb keeps only in-frame clones here, not all; method: immunoSEQ multiplex PCR. Of tens of thousands of clones listed, 75% to 90% are singletons. Specimen: peripheral blood. All receptors derive from an elderly woman with acute or convalescent COVID-19.

In this sample, this clone turned up once. This sequence joins TRBV19 and TRBJ2-2; TRBD1 is a possible D gene (5 bases). Germline V gene lookup returns CDR1 LNHDA and CDR2 SQIVND (reference sequence). The CDR3 extends over 13 amino acids. Trimming stripped 2 bases from V and 9 bases from J, with 10 bases between. In DNA form, the CDR3 reads TGTGCCAGTAGTATAACAAGGGGCAGGGAGCTGTTTTTT. It is translated as CASSITRGRELFF.

The rearrangement uses TRBV10-3 and TRBJ2-5; TRBD2 is a possible D gene (5 bases). Looked up from germline, CDR1 is ENHRY and CDR2 is SYGVKD. The CDR3 consists of 15 residues. V lost 1 base and J 3 bases, leaving 12 bases between the germline ends. The CDR3 here is CAISEWITREETQYF. The CDR3 DNA reads as TGTGCCATCAGTGAGTGGATTACTAGGGAAGAGACCCAGTACTTC.

V usage is TRBV10-1 and J usage is TRBJ1-3; D gene uncertain. V lost 3 bases and J 0 bases, leaving 6 bases between the germline ends. Per the germline V gene, CDR1 is WNHNN and CDR2 is SYGVQD (reference sequence). This CDR3 is built from 14 residues. The CDR3 coding sequence is TGCGCCAGCAGTGAACACCGCTCTGGAAACACCATATATTTT. Protein: CASSEHRSGNTIYF.

This clone was picked up a small number of times. V is TRBV12-3 or TRBV12-4 and J is TRBJ1-1, with TRBD1 matching 7 bases. The CDR3 has 13 residues. With 5 bases clipped from V and 4 bases from J, the junction kept 4 bases outside the gene matches. The CDR3 here is CASSGTVSTEAFF. In nucleotides, the CDR3 is TGTGCCAGCAGTGGGACAGTCTCCACTGAAGCTTTCTTT.

The rearrangement joins TRBV10-3 to TRBJ2-7; 12 nucleotides agree with TRBD2. CDR3 length: 13 residues. The junction had 2 bases not matched to a gene; V was cut back by 10 bases and J by 1 base. Looked up from germline, CDR1 is ENHRY and CDR2 is SYGVKD. The DNA for the CDR3 is TGTGCCACCGGACTAGCGGGATCCTACGAGCAGTACTTC. It translates to CATGLAGSYEQYF.

This clone was detected once. V usage is TRBV5-5 and J usage is TRBJ2-2; D uncertain. The CDR3 is 14 amino acids. Germline-derived CDR1 and CDR2 are SGHKS and YYEKEE (reference sequence). Trimming took 4 bases from V and 2 from J, leaving 9 bases between them. This CDR3 is CASSHGPNTGELFF. CDR3 nucleotides: TGTGCCAGCAGCCATGGGCCTAACACCGGGGAGCTGTTTTTT.

The rearrangement uses TRBV5-4 and TRBJ1-2, with D perhaps TRBD1 (5 bases). Germline-derived CDR1 and CDR2 are SGHNT and YYREEE (reference sequence). The CDR3 length is 15 residues. Trimming cost V 4 bases and J 1 base, with 14 bases left between them. This CDR3 is CASSVGVDSNYGYTF. CDR3 DNA sequence: TGTGCCAGCAGCGTTGGGGTCGACAGTAACTATGGCTACACCTTC. The complete variable domain, with remaining parts taken from reference TRBV5-4 and TRBJ1-2, reads ETGVTQSPTHLIKTRGQQVTLRCSSQSGHNTVSWYQQALGQGPQFIFQYYREEENGRGNFPPRFSGLQFPNYSSELNVNALELDDSALYLCASSVGVDSNYGYTFGSGTRLTVV.

The chain recombines TRBV12-3 or TRBV12-4 with TRBJ2-4; 7 bases fit TRBD2. The CDR3 extends over 13 amino acids. Trimming removed 7 bases from V and 7 bases from J; junction bases left unmatched: 7. The CDR3 DNA reads as TGTGCCAGCACCCGGGGGGATCGGAACATTCAGTACTTC. It is translated as CASTRGDRNIQYF.

In its sample, this clone was seen a few times. This chain uses TRBV15 with TRBJ1-2; no definite D call. The germline gives CDR1 LNHNV, CDR2 YYDKDF (reference sequence). Trimming left V 5 bases short and J 8 bases short, with 18 bases between. The CDR3 has 14 amino acids. The CDR3 bases are TGTGCCACCAGCCCTCGGGAAAGCCGTTTGGGCTACACCTTC. Protein: CATSPRESRLGYTF.

The CDR3 sequence is CASSLRSGTRGETQYF. CDR3 bases: TGTGCCAGCAGCCTTAGATCCGGGACTAGGGGAGAGACCCAGTACTTC. The chain uses TRBV4-2 and TRBJ2-5, with TRBD2 matching 8 bases. Trimming at V came to 4 bases and at J to 4 bases, leaving 11 bases not matched to a gene. The length of the CDR3 is 16 residues. Per germline, CDR1 LGHNA and CDR2 YNFKEQ.

The rearrangement links TRBV4-1 to TRBJ2-5; 7 nucleotides align to TRBD1. Germline V CDR1 and CDR2: MGHRA, YSYEKL. CDR3 length: 16 amino acids. The V segment lost 1 base and the J segment 4 bases; nucleotides outside the gene matches: 9. For the CDR3, the DNA is TGCGCCAGCAGCCAAGGTAGAGAAGGGGGCGCAGAGACCCAGTACTTC. It specifies CASSQGREGGAETQYF.

This chain joins TRBV14 and TRBJ2-7; the match to TRBD2 covers 11 bases. This CDR3 has 15 residues. Germline CDR1 SGHDN, CDR2 FVKESK. Losses at the gene ends were 3 bases for V and 7 bases for J; bases not matched to a gene: 8. DNA for the CDR3: TGTGCCAGCAGCCAGTTAGCGGGAGGGGACTTGGAGCAGTACTTC. It yields the protein CASSQLAGGDLEQYF.

V usage is TRBV5-1 and J usage is TRBJ1-3; no reliable D call. The germline gives CDR1 SGHRS, CDR2 YFSETQ. This CDR3 region has 15 residues. The V and J ends lost 3 bases and 4 bases respectively, with 14 bases between them. This CDR3 reads CASSSAGLEGNTIYF. The CDR3 nucleotides read TGCGCCAGCAGCTCTGCCGGACTTGAGGGAAACACCATATATTTT.

The V and J genes are TRBV7-3 and TRBJ1-2; tentative D call: TRBD1 (6 bases). CDR3 length: 14 amino acids. Trimming stripped 5 bases from V and 8 bases from J, with 18 bases between. The germline V gene has CDR1 SGHTA and CDR2 FQGTGA. The CDR3 DNA reads as TGTGCCAGCAGCCCAAGGGGGGGATATGACGGCTACACCTTC. This codes for CASSPRGGYDGYTF.

This clone was recorded a few times. The rearrangement uses TRBV5-5 and TRBJ1-3, with no clear D. The CDR3 runs to 14 residues. Trimming took 7 bases from V and 3 from J, leaving 14 bases between them. CDR1 and CDR2 (germline): SGHKS, YYEKEE (reference sequence). The CDR3 here is CASGAKVLGNTIYF. The CDR3, as DNA: TGTGCCAGCGGAGCCAAGGTCCTTGGAAACACCATATATTTT.

The gene calls are TRBV6-5 and TRBJ1-5; a weak D match, TRBD1 (5 bases). V was trimmed by 9 bases and J by 4 bases, leaving 19 bases between them. Per the germline V gene, CDR1 is MNHEY and CDR2 is SVGAGI. The CDR3 contains 15 residues. The CDR3 bases are TGTGCCAGTACAAGGGACTCACGAGCGAATCAGCCCCAGCATTTT. Amino acids: CASTRDSRANQPQHF.

This clone was counted once. V usage is TRBV30 and J usage is TRBJ1-2; TRBD1 matches at 7 bases. The CDR3 loop spans 14 amino acids. The V segment lost 2 bases and the J segment 5 bases; nucleotides outside the gene matches: 8. Germline V lookup: CDR1 GTSNPN, CDR2 SVGIG (reference sequence). The CDR3 DNA sequence: TGTGCCTGGAGTCAAGGGGGCAGCTGGTATGGCTACACCTTC. Protein: CAWSQGGSWYGYTF.